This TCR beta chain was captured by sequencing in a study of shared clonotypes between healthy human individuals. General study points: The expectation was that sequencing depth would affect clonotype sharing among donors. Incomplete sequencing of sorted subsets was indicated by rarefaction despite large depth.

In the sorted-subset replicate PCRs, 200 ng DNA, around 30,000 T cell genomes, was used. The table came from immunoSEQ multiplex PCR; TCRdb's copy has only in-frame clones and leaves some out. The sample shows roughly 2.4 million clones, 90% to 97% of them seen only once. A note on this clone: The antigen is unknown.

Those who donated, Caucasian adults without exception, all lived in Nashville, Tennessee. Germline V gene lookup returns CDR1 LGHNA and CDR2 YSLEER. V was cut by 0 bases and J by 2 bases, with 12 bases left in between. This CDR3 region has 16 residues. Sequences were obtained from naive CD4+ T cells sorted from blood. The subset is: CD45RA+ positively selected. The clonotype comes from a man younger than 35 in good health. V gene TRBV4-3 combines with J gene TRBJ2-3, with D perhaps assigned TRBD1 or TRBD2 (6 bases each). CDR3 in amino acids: CASSQEGGYPTDTQYF. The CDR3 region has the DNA TGCGCCAGCAGCCAAGAGGGGGGCTACCCCACAGATACGCAGTATTTT.